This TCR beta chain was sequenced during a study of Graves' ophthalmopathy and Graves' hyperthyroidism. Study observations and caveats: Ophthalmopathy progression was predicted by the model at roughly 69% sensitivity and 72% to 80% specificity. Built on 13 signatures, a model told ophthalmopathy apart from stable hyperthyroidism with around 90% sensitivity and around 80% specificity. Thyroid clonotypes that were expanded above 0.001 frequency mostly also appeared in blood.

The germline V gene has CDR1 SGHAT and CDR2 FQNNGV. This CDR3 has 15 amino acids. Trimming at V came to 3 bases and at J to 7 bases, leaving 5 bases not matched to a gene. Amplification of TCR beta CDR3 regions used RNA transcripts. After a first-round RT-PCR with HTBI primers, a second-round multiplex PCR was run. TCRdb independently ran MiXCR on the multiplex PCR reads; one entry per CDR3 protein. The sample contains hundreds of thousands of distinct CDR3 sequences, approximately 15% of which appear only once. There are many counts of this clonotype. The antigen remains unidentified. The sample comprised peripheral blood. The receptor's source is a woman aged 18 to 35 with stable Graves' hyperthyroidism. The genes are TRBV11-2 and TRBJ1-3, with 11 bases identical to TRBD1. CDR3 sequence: CASSLGQGDSNTIYF. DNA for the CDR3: TGTGCCAGCAGCTTGGGACAGGGGGACAGCAACACCATATATTTT.